What follows are 15 T cell receptor beta chains derived from one specimen sequenced in a study of Ad26.COV2.S vaccination and SARS-CoV-2 variants. Sequencing used immunoSEQ multiplex PCR; TCRdb keeps in-frame clones, though not all of them. This table has around 450,000 clones, roughly 89% appearing once. Treatment described: roughly 20 received Ad26.COV2.S at low or high dose, single or two shots; several received placebo; per-sample allocation not given. Day 63 after the first injection of vaccine or placebo was the sampling time. The material sequenced was peripheral blood, taken in a trial of Ad26.COV2.S vaccine versus placebo. The receptors originated from a person aged 18-60 years who received the Ad26.COV2.S COVID-19 vaccine or a placebo.

The gene calls are TRBV6-5 and TRBJ2-2; possible D gene TRBD2, 6 bases. CDR1 is MNHEY and CDR2 is SVGAGI in the germline V gene. Trimming removed 6 bases from V and 3 bases from J, with 11 bases in between. CDR3 size: 14 residues. CDR3 in amino acids: CASSGSGDTGELFF. CDR3 bases: TGTGCCAGCAGCGGGTCGGGGGACACCGGGGAGCTGTTTTTT.

The J gene is TRBJ2-7, the V gene TRBV5-5; D tentatively reads TRBD1 or TRBD2 (5 bases each). The ends were cut back, 0 bases at V and 6 bases at J, with 16 bases in the middle. The V gene's germline CDR1 is SGHKS and CDR2 YYEKEE (reference sequence). The CDR3 loop spans 15 amino acids. This CDR3 is CASSLAGTWVPEQYF. Written as DNA, the CDR3 is TGTGCCAGCAGCTTGGCCGGGACCTGGGTCCCCGAGCAGTACTTC.

The chain couples TRBV7-2 to TRBJ1-2; the D gene is possibly TRBD1 (5 bases). Germline CDR1 reads SGHTA; CDR2 reads FQGNSA. The length of the CDR3 is 13 residues. Trimming shortened V by 3 bases and J by 8 bases, and 13 bases separated the two germline ends. In nucleotides, the CDR3 is TGTGCCAGCAGCTTTTCCGAGGGGCACGGCTACACCTTC. Amino acid sequence: CASSFSEGHGYTF.

The chain's CDR3 is CASRPGPGVDTQYF. Written as DNA, the CDR3 is TGTGCCAGCAGACCGGGGCCCGGGGTAGATACGCAGTATTTT. The V call is TRBV5-6, the J call TRBJ2-3; possibly TRBD1 or TRBD2 for D (5 bases each). CDR1 is SGHDT, CDR2 YYEEEE, per germline. The ends were cut back, 5 bases at V and 5 bases at J, with 15 bases in the middle. The length of the CDR3 is 14 residues.

The rearrangement uses TRBV5-1 and TRBJ2-5; 10 nucleotides line up with TRBD1. After removal of 3 bases from V and 5 bases from J, the junction contained 10 bases not matched to a gene. Germline assignment: CDR1 SGHRS and CDR2 YFSETQ. CDR3 length: 16 amino acids. For the CDR3, the DNA is TGCGCCAGCAGCTCATCGACAGGGGGCTCGTACGAGACCCAGTACTTC. This gives the protein CASSSSTGGSYETQYF.

This clone was seen only once. The CDR3, as DNA: TGTGCCAGCAGTTCCCAGGAGTCTAGCACAGATACGCAGTATTTT. Translation: CASSSQESSTDTQYF. The J gene is TRBJ2-3, the V gene TRBV6-5; no definite D call. Germline V gene lookup returns CDR1 MNHEY and CDR2 SVGAGI. This CDR3 has 15 residues. Trimming removed 4 bases from V and 0 bases from J, with 11 bases in between.

V usage is TRBV20-1 and J usage is TRBJ2-5, with D hard to call. Trimming pared 3 bases from V and 1 base from J, leaving 9 bases between. Germline V gene sequence: CDR1 DFQATT, CDR2 SNEGSKA (reference sequence). The CDR3 totals 13 residues. The CDR3 here is CSASAQAQETQYF. CDR3 DNA sequence: TGCAGTGCTAGTGCGCAGGCCCAAGAGACCCAGTACTTC.

The chain carries TRBV6-6 and TRBJ2-1; TRBD1 agrees at 7 bases. The junction had 10 bases not matched to a gene; V was cut back by 4 bases and J by 4 bases. Germline CDR1 reads MNHNY; CDR2 reads SVGAGI (reference sequence). This CDR3 has 16 residues. The CDR3: CASSSADRDTYNEQFF. CDR3 DNA sequence: TGTGCCAGCAGTTCCGCCGACAGGGATACTTACAATGAGCAGTTCTTC.

The rearrangement links TRBV10-3 to TRBJ1-4; D is unclear. V was cut by 0 bases and J by 12 bases, with 8 bases left in between. CDR3 length: 12 residues. Germline CDR1 reads ENHRY; CDR2 reads SYGVKD. The CDR3: CAISESRVELFF. The CDR3 DNA reads TGTGCCATCAGTGAGTCACGGGTGGAACTGTTTTTT.

V gene TRBV5-6 combines with J gene TRBJ1-5; D unclear. The CDR3 covers 11 residues. Germline-derived CDR1 and CDR2 are SGHDT and YYEEEE. V lost 0 bases and J 6 bases, leaving 1 base between the germline ends. This CDR3 is CASSLGQPQHF. CDR3 DNA sequence: TGTGCCAGCAGCTTGGGTCAGCCCCAGCATTTT.

The chain links TRBV15 to TRBJ1-1; D might be TRBD1 (6 bases). V was clipped by 1 base and J by 6 bases, with 15 bases between them. CDR1 and CDR2 from the germline V gene are LNHNV and YYDKDF (reference sequence). The length of the CDR3 is 15 residues. DNA for the CDR3: TGTGCCACCAGCAGAGGAAGGGGGGTTGTATCTGAAGCTTTCTTT. It yields the protein CATSRGRGVVSEAFF.

CDR3 coding DNA: TGTGCCAGCAGTCCTCTTCCGAGGAGAAATGAAAAACTGTTTTTT. This encodes CASSPLPRRNEKLFF. The rearrangement uses TRBV6-5 and TRBJ1-4, with D uncertain. In germline, CDR1 is MNHEY, CDR2 SVGAGI. CDR3 length: 15 amino acids. Trimming cost V 5 bases and J 5 bases, with 15 bases left between them.

The chain is built from TRBV6-5 and TRBJ1-5; no reliable D call. The CDR3 spans 15 residues. Trimming removed 6 bases from V and 0 bases from J, with 12 bases in between. Germline CDR1 MNHEY, CDR2 SVGAGI. In DNA form, the CDR3 reads TGTGCCAGCAGATCGGACGGCAATAGCAATCAGCCCCAGCATTTT. Protein: CASRSDGNSNQPQHF.

The V and J genes are TRBV2 and TRBJ1-4, with D perhaps TRBD1 (6 bases). V gave up 5 bases and J gave up 8 bases, with 18 bases separating them. CDR1 is SNHLY and CDR2 is FYNNEI in the germline V gene. The CDR3 runs 15 residues. CDR3 amino acids: CASSPATSTGEKLFF. CDR3 nucleotides: TGTGCCAGCAGTCCAGCGACCTCTACAGGGGAAAAACTGTTTTTT.

The chain recombines TRBV7-3 with TRBJ1-5; D is uncertain. The length of the CDR3 is 12 residues. Trimming removed 5 bases from V and 0 bases from J, with 2 bases in between. Germline loops: CDR1 SGHTA, CDR2 FQGTGA. In nucleotides, the CDR3 is TGTGCCAGCAGCGTTAGCAATCAGCCCCAGCATTTT. Amino acids: CASSVSNQPQHF.